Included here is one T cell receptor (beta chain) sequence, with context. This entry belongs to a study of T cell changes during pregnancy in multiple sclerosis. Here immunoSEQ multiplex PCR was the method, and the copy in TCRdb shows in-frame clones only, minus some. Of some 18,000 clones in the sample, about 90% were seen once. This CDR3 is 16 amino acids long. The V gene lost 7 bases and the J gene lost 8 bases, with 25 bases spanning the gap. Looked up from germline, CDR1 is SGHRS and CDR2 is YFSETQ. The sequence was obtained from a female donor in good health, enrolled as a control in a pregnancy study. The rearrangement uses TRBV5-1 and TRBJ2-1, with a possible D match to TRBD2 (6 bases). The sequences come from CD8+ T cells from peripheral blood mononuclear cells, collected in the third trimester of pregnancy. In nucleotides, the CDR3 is TGCGCCAGCGGAGGGGTTACCGCAGCTTTCGGCGATGAGCAGTTCTTC. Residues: CASGGVTAAFGDEQFF.